The clone carrying this TCR beta chain was found many times. What it binds is unknown. Unfractionated whole blood yielded the extracted total RNA. The sample originates from a study of human T cells and chemical hapten exposure. Background on the study: Variability of per-sample TCR yields stemmed mainly from small differences in pooled library volume. Study-level findings and limits: DPC sensitization left the count of TCRs above 1 in 1000 unchanged.

For the library, individual cDNA molecules each received unique molecular identifiers. Authors' analysis steps: Sample TCR totals centred on a median of around 100,000, ranging about 20,000 to 750,000. TCRdb re-called the 5' RACE reads through MiXCR, storing one row per CDR3 protein. These V and J calls are TCRdb output, not the study's own analysis. The table shows tens of thousands of distinct CDR3 sequences, with 6% to 8.5% occurring only once. The source of this sequence is a male donor in good health.

The chain's CDR3 is CASSYSQGGNQPQHF. The DNA of the CDR3 is TGTGCCAGCAGTTACTCCCAGGGCGGCAATCAGCCCCAGCATTTT. This chain links TRBV6-5 with TRBJ1-5; TRBD1 might be the D (5 bases). CDR1 and CDR2 (germline): MNHEY, SVGAGI. Trimming removed 0 bases from V and 2 bases from J, with 8 bases in between. The CDR3 runs to 15 residues.